This TCR beta chain comes out of a study of blood T cells in healthy people across ages. Study conclusions and caveats: Diversity was estimated from one million T cells, and these estimates were considered underestimates.

The CDR3 totals 18 residues. Trimming left V 0 bases short and J 1 base short, with 17 bases between. Germline-derived CDR1 and CDR2 are SGDLS and YYNGEE. This clonotype was picked up one time. Its antigen remains unidentified. A much larger clone is a single base away; this may be a read error. Next came a second PCR, run for about 7 to 12 cycles, which used a sample-barcoded 5' primer along with a J-beta primer mix. TCRdb re-called the 5' RACE reads through MiXCR, storing one row per CDR3 protein. The table lists approximately 810,000 distinct CDR3 sequences, 29% of them singletons. The gene calls are TRBV9 and TRBJ2-1; D may be TRBD1 or TRBD2 (5 bases each). This sequence was found in an elderly woman in good health. The sample was blood. DNA for the CDR3: TGTGCCAGCAGCGTAGCAGGGACCCCGTACCCTTCCTACAATGAGCAGTTCTTC. Translation gives CASSVAGTPYPSYNEQFF.